These 32 T cell receptor beta chains originate from one sample sequenced in a study of blood T cell repertoires in COVID-19. Assay: immunoSEQ multiplex PCR; the TCRdb copy retains only in-frame clones and omits some. The table has 200,000 to 300,000 clones, more than 65% seen once; the top ten hold about 2%. Sequencing was done on a sample of peripheral blood. The receptors shown here come from a man in his forties or fifties who had recovered from COVID-19.

The chain is built from TRBV27 and TRBJ2-7, with 8 bases fitting TRBD2. V dropped 5 bases and J dropped 6; count of bases not matched to a gene: 9. CDR1 is MNHEY and CDR2 is SMNVEV in the germline V gene (reference sequence). The CDR3 is 14 amino acids. The CDR3, as DNA: TGTGCCAGCAGTAACCTAGCGGGTTCCCGCGAGCAGTACTTC. Amino acid sequence: CASSNLAGSREQYF.

Comments on this clone: The sample contains more than one DNA sequence encoding this CDR3. The rearrangement links TRBV4-3 to TRBJ1-4; D possibly corresponds to TRBD1 (6 bases). Germline V gene lookup returns CDR1 LGHNA and CDR2 YSLEER. CDR3 length equals 17 residues. V gave up 3 bases and J gave up 0 bases, with 14 bases separating them. CDR3 coding DNA: TGCGCCAGCAGCCAGGGGGCGCGGGGGGCAACTAATGAAAAACTGTTTTTT. Translated: CASSQGARGATNEKLFF.

The chain is built from TRBV7-2 and TRBJ1-4; D might be TRBD1 (5 bases). In germline, CDR1 is SGHTA, CDR2 FQGNSA. The CDR3 has 15 amino acids. Trimming left V 0 bases short and J 8 bases short, with 13 bases between. The chain's CDR3 is CASSLAAGLVEKLFF. The CDR3 nucleotides read TGTGCCAGCAGCTTAGCCGCAGGGTTGGTCGAAAAACTGTTTTTT.

V gene TRBV7-2 combines with J gene TRBJ2-5; 9 nucleotides align to TRBD1. Unmatched junction bases numbered 15, after V lost 2 bases and J lost 2 bases. Germline V lookup: CDR1 SGHTA, CDR2 FQGNSA. This CDR3 contains 19 residues. CDR3 sequence reads: CASSLSPGPGTGIQETQYF. In DNA, the CDR3 is TGTGCCAGCAGCTTATCCCCGGGACCGGGGACAGGGATACAAGAGACCCAGTACTTC. Looking up the rest from reference TRBV7-2 and TRBJ2-5 gives the full variable domain: GAGVSQSPSNKVTEKGKDVELRCDPISGHTALYWYRQSLGQGLEFLIYFQGNSAPDKSGLPSDRFSAERTGGSVSTLTIQRTQQEDSAVYLCASSLSPGPGTGIQETQYFGPGTRLLVL.

The chain joins TRBV6-2 or TRBV6-3 to TRBJ2-1; 10 bases agree with TRBD2. Per germline, CDR1 MNHEY and CDR2 SVGEGT. The V and J ends lost 2 bases and 5 bases, in that order; junction bases with no gene match: 3. The CDR3 totals 15 residues. CDR3 residues: CASSYLAGVNNEQFF. CDR3 in DNA: TGTGCCAGCAGTTACCTAGCGGGGGTGAACAATGAGCAGTTCTTC.

This clone was recorded a few times. The DNA for the CDR3 is TGTGCCAGCAGGGACAGAAGCTCCTATAATTCACCCCTCCACTTT. Its protein product is CASRDRSSYNSPLHF. The rearrangement uses TRBV2 and TRBJ1-6; weak D call: TRBD1 (6 bases). Germline assignment: CDR1 SNHLY and CDR2 FYNNEI. Trimming cost V 6 bases and J 0 bases, with 9 bases left between them. The CDR3 is 15 residues long.

This chain connects TRBV11-2 to TRBJ2-1; D remains unclear. Deletions cut 1 base from V and 12 bases from J, with 10 bases between. Per germline, CDR1 SGHAT and CDR2 FQNNGV. The CDR3 loop spans 12 amino acids. Written as DNA, the CDR3 is TGTGCCAGCAGCTTAGGCAAATTGCGGCAGTTCTTC. Residues: CASSLGKLRQFF.

This clone was seen a handful of times. The chain combines TRBV4-1 with TRBJ1-2; 7 bases are shared with TRBD1. The CDR3 consists of 16 residues. CDR1 MGHRA and CDR2 YSYEKL come from the germline V gene. Trimming took 0 bases from V and 7 from J; bases not matched to a gene: 11. The CDR3 here is CASSQDGVGGRGGYTF. The CDR3 nucleotides read TGCGCCAGCAGCCAAGATGGGGTAGGGGGCCGGGGTGGCTACACCTTC.

The rearrangement links TRBV19 to TRBJ1-1, with a weak D call TRBD1 (6 bases). CDR3 length: 15 amino acids. Germline CDR1 reads LNHDA; CDR2 reads SQIVND (reference sequence). Between the trimmed V and J ends, which lost 4 bases and 6 bases, there was a span of 18 bases. CDR3 nucleotide sequence: TGTGCCAGTAGTAGGCTGGGGCAGGGGATCGCTGAAGCTTTCTTT. Encoded protein: CASSRLGQGIAEAFF.

This chain connects TRBV4-3 to TRBJ1-6; D is unresolved. CDR3 length: 17 residues. Germline values: CDR1 LGHNA, CDR2 YSLEER. With 0 bases removed from V and 0 bases from J, the gap between germline ends came to 9 bases. The CDR3 DNA sequence: TGCGCCAGCAGCCAAGAGGGCCTCAGCTCCTATAATTCACCCCTCCACTTT. Its protein product is CASSQEGLSSYNSPLHF.

The chain couples TRBV19 to TRBJ2-7; D might be TRBD2 (5 bases). Trimming stripped 7 bases from V and 10 bases from J, with 23 bases between. The CDR3 runs to 14 residues. Germline V CDR1 and CDR2: LNHDA, SQIVND (reference sequence). The CDR3 DNA reads as TGTGCCAGTAAACCGAGGGCGACCTCTTACGGACAGTACTTC. Its protein is CASKPRATSYGQYF.

The rearrangement links TRBV7-2 to TRBJ1-3, with D maybe TRBD1 (5 bases). The length of the CDR3 is 15 residues. Germline V lookup: CDR1 SGHTA, CDR2 FQGNSA. Trimming cost V 5 bases and J 0 bases, with 11 bases left between them. CDR3 residues: CASSGDSHSGNTIYF. CDR3 nucleotides: TGTGCCAGCAGCGGAGACAGTCACTCTGGAAACACCATATATTTT.

This clone occurred once. The V call is TRBV10-1, the J call TRBJ2-7, with 8 positions matching TRBD2. The V gene's germline CDR1 is WNHNN and CDR2 SYGVQD (reference sequence). Trimming took 4 bases from V and 4 from J; bases not matched to a gene: 3. This CDR3 has 13 amino acids. Here the CDR3 DNA reads TGCGCCAGCAGTGGAGGGACTAGTTACGAGCAGTACTTC. Protein sequence: CASSGGTSYEQYF.

The chain links TRBV5-1 to TRBJ1-2; the match to TRBD1 covers 7 bases. This CDR3 contains 16 residues. CDR1 and CDR2 (germline): SGHRS, YFSETQ. V was pared by 4 bases and J by 2 bases, with 11 bases of the junction left unmatched. CDR3: CASSKGQLASNYGYTF. Here the CDR3 DNA reads TGCGCCAGCAGCAAGGGACAGCTCGCTTCGAACTATGGCTACACCTTC.

The rearrangement uses TRBV6-5 and TRBJ2-7; possible D gene TRBD1, 5 bases. Germline CDR1 is MNHEY and CDR2 is SVGAGI. This CDR3 has 14 amino acids. V was pared by 1 base and J by 0 bases, with 7 bases between. CDR3 residues: CASSYLDNSYEQYF. In nucleotides, the CDR3 is TGTGCCAGCAGTTACTTGGACAACTCCTACGAGCAGTACTTC.

The chain carries TRBV4-1 and TRBJ2-5; perhaps TRBD2 as D (6 bases). CDR1 is MGHRA and CDR2 is YSYEKL in the germline V gene. With 2 bases removed from V and 1 base from J, the gap between germline ends came to 11 bases. The CDR3 has 15 residues. The DNA for the CDR3 is TGCGCCAGCAGCCAATTATCGGGGGTCCAAGAGACCCAGTACTTC. Protein product: CASSQLSGVQETQYF.

J is TRBJ2-2 and V is TRBV19; 11 bases align to TRBD1. The CDR3 totals 15 residues. Trimming cost V 6 bases and J 7 bases; bases outside gene matches: 7. CDR1 and CDR2 from the germline V gene are LNHDA and SQIVND (reference sequence). CDR3 sequence reads: CASRRTGGVFGELFF. CDR3 DNA sequence: TGTGCCAGTAGAAGGACAGGGGGCGTTTTCGGGGAGCTGTTTTTT.

J is TRBJ2-1 and V is TRBV9; a possible D gene is TRBD2 (6 bases). CDR1 and CDR2 (germline): SGDLS, YYNGEE. Trimming pared 4 bases from V and 9 bases from J, leaving 11 bases between. This CDR3 contains 12 residues. CDR3 DNA sequence: TGTGCCAGCAGCTTTAGCGGATTTGAGCAGTTCTTC. Translating it yields CASSFSGFEQFF.

The chain carries TRBV27 and TRBJ2-3; a possible D gene is TRBD2 (7 bases). Germline V gene lookup returns CDR1 MNHEY and CDR2 SMNVEV (reference sequence). This CDR3 spans 15 amino acids. Trimming cost V 5 bases and J 3 bases, with 15 bases left between them. The CDR3 DNA reads as TGTGCCAGCAGTCCCTTTGGGAGGGGGACAGATACGCAGTATTTT. Translation: CASSPFGRGTDTQYF.

The chain carries TRBV5-6 and TRBJ2-1, with a possible D match to TRBD1 (6 bases). The germline gives CDR1 SGHDT, CDR2 YYEEEE. CDR3 length equals 15 residues. V was clipped by 3 bases and J by 3 bases, with 13 bases between them. In DNA, the CDR3 is TGTGCCAGCAGCTCCGCAAAGGACAGCTACAATGAGCAGTTCTTC. Its translation: CASSSAKDSYNEQFF.

This chain joins TRBV5-6 and TRBJ1-2; no clear D gene. The CDR3 totals 15 residues. Germline V CDR1 and CDR2: SGHDT, YYEEEE. V was pared by 2 bases and J by 5 bases, with 16 bases between. Here the CDR3 reads CASSLFGRESYGYTF. In DNA, the CDR3 is TGTGCCAGCAGCTTATTCGGGCGGGAAAGTTATGGCTACACCTTC.

The V and J genes are TRBV7-9 and TRBJ2-7, with no clear D. V lost 3 bases and J 4 bases, leaving 7 bases between the germline ends. The CDR3 has 12 residues. The germline CDR1 and CDR2 sequences are SEHNR and FQNEAQ (reference sequence). The CDR3 DNA is TGTGCCAGCAGCTTGGTGCGTTACGAGCAGTACTTC. Amino acid sequence: CASSLVRYEQYF.

This clone was found once. The gene calls are TRBV19 and TRBJ2-3, with D tentatively TRBD2 (5 bases). CDR3 length equals 15 residues. The germline V and J ends were trimmed by 1 base and 6 bases, with 14 bases remaining between them. CDR1 and CDR2 from the germline V gene are LNHDA and SQIVND (reference sequence). CDR3 sequence: CASSIGTTIPDTQYF. The CDR3 DNA reads as TGTGCCAGTAGTATAGGTACGACTATCCCGGATACGCAGTATTTT. Based on the CDR3 plus reference TRBV19 and TRBJ2-3, the full variable domain is DGGITQSPKYLFRKEGQNVTLSCEQNLNHDAMYWYRQDPGQGLRLIYYSQIVNDFQKGDIAEGYSVSREKKESFPLTVTSAQKNPTAFYLCASSIGTTIPDTQYFGPGTRLTVL.

With regard to this clone: Other DNA sequences in this sample translate to the same CDR3. The chain carries TRBV9 and TRBJ2-1; possible D gene TRBD2, 6 bases. CDR3 length: 15 amino acids. Germline V gene data show CDR1 as SGDLS and CDR2 as YYNGEE. The V end was cut by 2 bases, the J end by 0 bases, with 9 bases between. The CDR3 is CASSVRGSSYNEQFF. CDR3 bases: TGTGCCAGCAGCGTCCGGGGGAGCTCCTACAATGAGCAGTTCTTC.

The gene calls are TRBV20-1 and TRBJ2-5; D not certain. V lost 3 bases and J 4 bases, leaving 6 bases between the germline ends. The germline V gene encodes CDR1 DFQATT and CDR2 SNEGSKA (reference sequence). The CDR3 has 11 amino acids. The CDR3 protein is CSASIGETQYF. The CDR3 DNA follows: TGCAGTGCTAGTATCGGAGAGACCCAGTACTTC.

This chain connects TRBV5-6 to TRBJ2-3; 7 nucleotides agree with TRBD1. This CDR3 has 16 residues. In germline, CDR1 is SGHDT, CDR2 YYEEEE. V dropped 4 bases and J dropped 3; count of bases not matched to a gene: 11. The CDR3: CASSGTGVEVTDTQYF. CDR3 in DNA: TGTGCCAGCAGCGGTACAGGGGTGGAGGTGACAGATACGCAGTATTTT.

V is TRBV19 and J is TRBJ1-1; D remains ambiguous. CDR3 length: 14 amino acids. The germline CDR1 and CDR2 sequences are LNHDA and SQIVND (reference sequence). V was pared by 2 bases and J by 8 bases, with 15 bases between. The CDR3 here is CASSIIGLGVEAFF. The CDR3 DNA reads TGTGCCAGTAGTATAATTGGATTGGGAGTCGAAGCTTTCTTT.

The CDR3 protein is CASSLGSNYGYTF. The CDR3 nucleotides are TGCGCCAGTTCACTGGGCAGCAACTATGGCTACACCTTC. This chain connects TRBV10-2 to TRBJ1-2, with D unclear. Looked up from germline, CDR1 is WSHSY and CDR2 is SAAADI. The length of the CDR3 is 13 residues. The V gene lost 9 bases and the J gene lost 2 bases, with 13 bases spanning the gap.

This CDR3 reads CASSFGTSEETQYF. The CDR3 region has the DNA TGTGCCAGCAGCTTCGGGACTTCCGAAGAGACCCAGTACTTC. The chain joins TRBV7-2 to TRBJ2-5, with D tentatively TRBD2 (6 bases). CDR1 and CDR2 from the germline V gene are SGHTA and FQGNSA. This CDR3 comprises 14 residues. The V and J ends lost 3 bases and 3 bases respectively, with 11 bases between them.

V gene TRBV20-1 combines with J gene TRBJ2-7; D is ambiguous. Trimming took off 3 bases at V and 0 bases at J, with 15 bases between the two ends. The CDR3 totals 15 residues. Looked up from germline, CDR1 is DFQATT and CDR2 is SNEGSKA (reference sequence). This CDR3 is CSASSGLYLSYEQYF. The DNA for the CDR3 is TGCAGTGCTAGTAGTGGGCTATACCTCTCCTACGAGCAGTACTTC.

V is TRBV7-9 and J is TRBJ2-2; D possibly corresponds to TRBD2 (6 bases). V lost 5 bases and J 4 bases, leaving 14 bases between the germline ends. The CDR3 runs 15 residues. Germline loops: CDR1 SEHNR, CDR2 FQNEAQ (reference sequence). The CDR3 DNA reads as TGTGCCAGCAGCCCAGGGCAGGGAGGCACCGGGGAGCTGTTTTTT. Protein product: CASSPGQGGTGELFF.

In this sample, this clone turned up once. The chain recombines TRBV6-2 or TRBV6-3 with TRBJ1-1; 7 bases line up with TRBD1. Germline V lookup: CDR1 MNHEY, CDR2 SVGEGT. The V segment lost 4 bases and the J segment 5 bases; nucleotides outside the gene matches: 10. The CDR3 spans 15 residues. The CDR3 reads CASSSGTAMGTEAFF. In DNA form, the CDR3 reads TGTGCCAGCAGTTCGGGGACAGCCATGGGGACTGAAGCTTTCTTT.